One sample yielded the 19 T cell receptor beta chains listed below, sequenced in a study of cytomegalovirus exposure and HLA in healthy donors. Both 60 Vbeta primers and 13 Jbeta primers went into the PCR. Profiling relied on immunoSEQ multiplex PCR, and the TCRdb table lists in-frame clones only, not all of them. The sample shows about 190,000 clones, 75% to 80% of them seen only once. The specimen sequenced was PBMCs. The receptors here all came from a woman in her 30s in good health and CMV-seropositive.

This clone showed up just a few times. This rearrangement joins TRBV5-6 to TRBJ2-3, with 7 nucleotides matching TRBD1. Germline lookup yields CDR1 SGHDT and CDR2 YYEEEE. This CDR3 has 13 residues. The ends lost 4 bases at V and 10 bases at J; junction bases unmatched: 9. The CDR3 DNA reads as TGTGCCAGCAGCCGGGACAGAACCGACGCGCAGTATTTT. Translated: CASSRDRTDAQYF.

This CDR3 is CASSGSASTVYNEQFF. CDR3 sequence (DNA): TGCGCCAGCAGTGGGTCCGCCAGTACCGTTTACAATGAGCAGTTCTTC. The genes are TRBV10-1 and TRBJ2-1; D call uncertain. The V gene's germline CDR1 is WNHNN and CDR2 SYGVQD (reference sequence). CDR3 size: 16 residues. V lost 4 bases, J lost 4 bases, and 17 bases lay in between.

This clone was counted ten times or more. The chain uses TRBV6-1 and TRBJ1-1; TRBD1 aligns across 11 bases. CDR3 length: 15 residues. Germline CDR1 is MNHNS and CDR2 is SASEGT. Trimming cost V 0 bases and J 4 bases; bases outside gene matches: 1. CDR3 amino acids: CASSEAGTGGTEAFF. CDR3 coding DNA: TGTGCCAGCAGTGAAGCCGGGACAGGGGGCACTGAAGCTTTCTTT.

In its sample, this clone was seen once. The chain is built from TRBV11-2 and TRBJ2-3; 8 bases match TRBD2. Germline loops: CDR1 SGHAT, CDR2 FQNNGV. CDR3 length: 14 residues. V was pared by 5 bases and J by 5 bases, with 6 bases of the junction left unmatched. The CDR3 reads CASSQREPEDTQYF. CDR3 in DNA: TGTGCCAGCAGCCAGCGGGAGCCGGAAGATACGCAGTATTTT.

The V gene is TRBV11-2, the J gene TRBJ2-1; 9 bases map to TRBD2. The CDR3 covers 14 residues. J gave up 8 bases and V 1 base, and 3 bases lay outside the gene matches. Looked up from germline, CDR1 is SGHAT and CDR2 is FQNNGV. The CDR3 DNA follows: TGTGCCAGCAGCTTAGGCGGGGGGGTCGATGAGCAGTTCTTC. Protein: CASSLGGGVDEQFF.

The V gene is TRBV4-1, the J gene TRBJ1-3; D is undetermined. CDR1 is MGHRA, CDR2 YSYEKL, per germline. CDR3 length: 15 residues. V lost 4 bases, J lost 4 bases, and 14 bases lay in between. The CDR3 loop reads CASSRLEGDGNTIYF. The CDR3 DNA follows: TGCGCCAGCAGCCGCTTGGAGGGAGACGGAAACACCATATATTTT.

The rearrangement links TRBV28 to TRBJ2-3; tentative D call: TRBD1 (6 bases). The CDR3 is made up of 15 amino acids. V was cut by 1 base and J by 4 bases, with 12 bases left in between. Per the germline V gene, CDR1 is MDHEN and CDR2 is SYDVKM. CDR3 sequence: CASSLSGERPDTQYF. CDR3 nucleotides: TGTGCCAGCAGTTTATCAGGGGAACGCCCAGATACGCAGTATTTT.

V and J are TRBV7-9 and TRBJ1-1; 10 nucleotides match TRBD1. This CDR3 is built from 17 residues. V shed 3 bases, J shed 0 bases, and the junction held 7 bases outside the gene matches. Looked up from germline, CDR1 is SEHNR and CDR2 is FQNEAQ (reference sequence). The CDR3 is CASSFGTGVFMNTEAFF. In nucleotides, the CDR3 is TGTGCCAGCAGCTTTGGGACAGGGGTCTTCATGAACACTGAAGCTTTCTTT.

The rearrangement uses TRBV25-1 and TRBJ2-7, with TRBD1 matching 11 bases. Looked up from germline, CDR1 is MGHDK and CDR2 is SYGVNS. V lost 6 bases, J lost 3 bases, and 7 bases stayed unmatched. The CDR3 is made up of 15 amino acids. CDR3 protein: CASSDPGQGDYEQYF. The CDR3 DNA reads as TGTGCCAGCAGCGATCCGGGACAGGGGGACTACGAGCAGTACTTC.

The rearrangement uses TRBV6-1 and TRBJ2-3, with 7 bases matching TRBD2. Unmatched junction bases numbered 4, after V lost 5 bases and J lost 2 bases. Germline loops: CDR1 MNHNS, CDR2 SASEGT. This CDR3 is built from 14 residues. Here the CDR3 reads CASSPTSTTDTQYF. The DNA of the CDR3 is TGTGCCAGCAGTCCGACTAGCACCACAGATACGCAGTATTTT.

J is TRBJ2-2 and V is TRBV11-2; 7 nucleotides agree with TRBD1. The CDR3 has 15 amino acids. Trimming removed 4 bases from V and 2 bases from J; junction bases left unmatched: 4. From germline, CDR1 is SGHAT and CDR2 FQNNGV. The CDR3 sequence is CASSSGTDNTGELFF. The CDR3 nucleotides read TGTGCCAGCAGCTCCGGGACAGACAACACCGGGGAGCTGTTTTTT.

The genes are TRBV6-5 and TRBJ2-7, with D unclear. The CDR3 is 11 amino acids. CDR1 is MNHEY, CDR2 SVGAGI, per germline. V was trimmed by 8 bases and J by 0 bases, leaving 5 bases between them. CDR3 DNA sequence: TGTGCCAGCGCCAGCTCCTACGAGCAGTACTTC. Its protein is CASASSYEQYF.

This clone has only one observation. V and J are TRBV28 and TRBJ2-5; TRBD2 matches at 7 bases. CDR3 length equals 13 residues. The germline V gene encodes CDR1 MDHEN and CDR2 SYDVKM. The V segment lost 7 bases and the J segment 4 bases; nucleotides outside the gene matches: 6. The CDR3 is CASKPSGLETQYF. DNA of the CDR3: TGTGCCAGCAAACCTAGCGGATTAGAGACCCAGTACTTC.

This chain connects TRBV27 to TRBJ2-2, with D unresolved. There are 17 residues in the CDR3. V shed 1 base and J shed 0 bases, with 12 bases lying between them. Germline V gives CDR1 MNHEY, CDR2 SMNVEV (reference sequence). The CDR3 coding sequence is TGTGCCAGCAGTTTATGGTCAGTATCGCCGAACACCGGGGAGCTGTTTTTT. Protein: CASSLWSVSPNTGELFF.

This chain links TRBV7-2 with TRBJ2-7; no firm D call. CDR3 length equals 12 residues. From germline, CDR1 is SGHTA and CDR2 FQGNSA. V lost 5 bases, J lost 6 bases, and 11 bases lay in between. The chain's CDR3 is CASSLGSGEQYF. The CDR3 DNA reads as TGTGCCAGCAGCCTTGGTTCGGGCGAGCAGTACTTC.

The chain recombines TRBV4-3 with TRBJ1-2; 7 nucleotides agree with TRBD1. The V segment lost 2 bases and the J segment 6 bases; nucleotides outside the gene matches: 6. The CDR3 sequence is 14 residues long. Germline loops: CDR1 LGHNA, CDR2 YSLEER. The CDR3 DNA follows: TGCGCCAGCAGCCAACCAGGACAGGTTCATGGCTACACCTTC. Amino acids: CASSQPGQVHGYTF.

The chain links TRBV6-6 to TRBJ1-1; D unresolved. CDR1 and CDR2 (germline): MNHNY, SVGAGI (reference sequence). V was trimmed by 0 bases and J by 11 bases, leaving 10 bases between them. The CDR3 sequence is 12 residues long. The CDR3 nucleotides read TGTGCCAGCAGTTACTCAGGAGGACGGGCTTTCTTT. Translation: CASSYSGGRAFF.

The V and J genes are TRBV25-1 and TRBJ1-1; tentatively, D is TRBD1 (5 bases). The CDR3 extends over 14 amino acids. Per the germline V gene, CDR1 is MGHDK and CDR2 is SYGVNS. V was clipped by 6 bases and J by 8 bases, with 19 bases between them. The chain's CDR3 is CASSPLQVGREAFF. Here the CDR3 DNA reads TGTGCCAGCAGCCCACTACAGGTGGGCAGAGAAGCTTTCTTT.

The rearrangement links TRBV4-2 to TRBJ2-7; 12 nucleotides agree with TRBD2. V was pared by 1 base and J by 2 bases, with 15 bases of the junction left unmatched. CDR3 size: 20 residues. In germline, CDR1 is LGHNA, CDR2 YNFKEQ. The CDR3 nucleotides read TGTGCCAGCAGCCAAGTTCCGCTAGCGGGAGGGCGTCTTATGGCCTACGAGCAGTACTTC. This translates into CASSQVPLAGGRLMAYEQYF.